Included here is one T cell receptor (beta chain) sequence, with context. What it recognizes is unknown. This CDR3 is 15 amino acids long. Deletions cut 1 base from V and 2 bases from J, with 11 bases between. Germline loops: CDR1 PRHDT, CDR2 FYEKMQ (reference sequence). immunoSEQ v3.0 was run at survey level. Assay used: immunoSEQ multiplex PCR; TCRdb lists only in-frame clones, some missing. The sample lists 48,000 or so clones; around 80% were seen once. The record originates from a study of long-term antiretroviral therapy in people with HIV. Broader study findings: Narrower CDR3 length ranges marked HIV repertoires relative to controls. The repertoire was dominated at all time points by clones expanded before ART.

Specimens held roughly 0.9-10 million cryopreserved PBMC prior to DNA extraction. The TCR comes from a woman aged 18 to 35 with HIV. The chain recombines TRBV13 with TRBJ1-2; D gene ambiguous. The starting material was unsorted PBMCs, obtained 0.8 years after starting antiretroviral therapy. CDR3: CASSLAGGQNYGYTF. CDR3 in DNA: TGTGCCAGCAGCTTAGCAGGTGGGCAGAACTATGGCTACACCTTC.